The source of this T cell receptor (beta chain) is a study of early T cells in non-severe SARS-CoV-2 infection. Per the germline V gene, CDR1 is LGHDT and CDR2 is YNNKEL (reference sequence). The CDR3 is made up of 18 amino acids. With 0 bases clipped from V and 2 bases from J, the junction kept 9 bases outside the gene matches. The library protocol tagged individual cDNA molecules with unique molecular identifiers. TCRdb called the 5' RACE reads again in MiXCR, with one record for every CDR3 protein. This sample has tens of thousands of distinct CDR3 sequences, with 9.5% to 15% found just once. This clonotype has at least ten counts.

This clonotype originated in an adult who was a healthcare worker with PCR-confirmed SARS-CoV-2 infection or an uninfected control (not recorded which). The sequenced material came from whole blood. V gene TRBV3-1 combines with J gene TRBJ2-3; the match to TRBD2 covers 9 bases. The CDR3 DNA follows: TGTGCCAGCAGCCAAGATCGGCTAGCGGGGCCCACCACAGATACGCAGTATTTT. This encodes CASSQDRLAGPTTDTQYF.